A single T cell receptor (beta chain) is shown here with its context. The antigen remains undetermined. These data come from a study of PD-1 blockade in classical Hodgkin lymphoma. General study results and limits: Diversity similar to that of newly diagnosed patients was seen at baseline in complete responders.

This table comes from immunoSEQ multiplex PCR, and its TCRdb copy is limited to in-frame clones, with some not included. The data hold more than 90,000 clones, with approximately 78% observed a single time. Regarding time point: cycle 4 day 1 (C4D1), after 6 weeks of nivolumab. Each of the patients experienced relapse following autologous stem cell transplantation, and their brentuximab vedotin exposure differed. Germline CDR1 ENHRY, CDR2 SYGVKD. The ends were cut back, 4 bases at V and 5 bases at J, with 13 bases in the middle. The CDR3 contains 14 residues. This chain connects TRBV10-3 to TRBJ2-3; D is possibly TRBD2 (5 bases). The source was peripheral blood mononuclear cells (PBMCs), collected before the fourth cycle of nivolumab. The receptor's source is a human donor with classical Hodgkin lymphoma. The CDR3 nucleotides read TGTGCCATCAGTGCGAGCGGAGCCCTAGATACGCAGTATTTT. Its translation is CAISASGALDTQYF.